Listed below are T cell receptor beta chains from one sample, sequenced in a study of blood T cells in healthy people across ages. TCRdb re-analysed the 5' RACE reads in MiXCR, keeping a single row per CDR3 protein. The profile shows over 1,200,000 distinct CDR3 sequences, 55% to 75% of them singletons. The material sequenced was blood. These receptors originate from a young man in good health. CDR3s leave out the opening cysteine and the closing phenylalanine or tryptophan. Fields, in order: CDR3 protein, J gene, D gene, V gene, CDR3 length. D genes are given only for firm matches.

CDR3: SARAHSGEQY; J: TRBJ2-7; D: .; V: TRBV20-1; length: 10
CDR3: ASSLKPRTGNTGELF; J: TRBJ2-2; D: TRBD1; V: TRBV7-6; length: 15
CDR3: ASSGTSGKQETQY; J: TRBJ2-5; D: TRBD2; V: TRBV12-3/TRBV12-4; length: 13
CDR3: SASPGLAGTNEQF; J: TRBJ2-1; D: TRBD2; V: TRBV20-1; length: 13
CDR3: AGGTAGGEAF; J: TRBJ1-1; D: TRBD1; V: TRBV6-5; length: 10
CDR3: ASSFIYRCGYT; J: TRBJ1-2; D: .; V: TRBV7-9; length: 11
CDR3: SVEDTGTKSDTQY; J: TRBJ2-3; D: .; V: TRBV29-1; length: 13
CDR3: SVRASHYNEQF; J: TRBJ2-1; D: .; V: TRBV29-1; length: 11
CDR3: ASKTLAGGPDTQY; J: TRBJ2-3; D: TRBD2; V: TRBV27; length: 13
CDR3: ASSLSPYGSYGYT; J: TRBJ1-2; D: .; V: TRBV7-9; length: 13
CDR3: AGKDRARDGYT; J: TRBJ1-2; D: TRBD1; V: TRBV2; length: 11
CDR3: AGRDSRSSNEQY; J: TRBJ2-7; D: .; V: TRBV2; length: 12
CDR3: ASSPVRVLT; J: TRBJ2-6; D: .; V: TRBV11-2; length: 9
CDR3: SAAGTEFYEQY; J: TRBJ2-7; D: TRBD1; V: TRBV20-1; length: 11
CDR3: ATQGIGDSPLH; J: TRBJ1-6; D: .; V: TRBV10-3; length: 11
CDR3: ASSYSSGRSTDTQY; J: TRBJ2-3; D: TRBD2; V: TRBV6-5; length: 14
CDR3: ASSPQGRGLKGYT; J: TRBJ1-2; D: TRBD1; V: TRBV18; length: 13
CDR3: ATSTGGAWDNEQF; J: TRBJ2-1; D: TRBD2; V: TRBV15; length: 13
CDR3: SAARAEGYT; J: TRBJ1-2; D: .; V: TRBV29-1; length: 9
CDR3: ASSLSRQSYNEQF; J: TRBJ2-1; D: .; V: TRBV5-1; length: 13
CDR3: ASTVTGGPTDTQY; J: TRBJ2-3; D: TRBD1; V: TRBV6-2/TRBV6-3; length: 13
CDR3: ASSQGMGTGELF; J: TRBJ2-2; D: .; V: TRBV14; length: 12
CDR3: ASSLTGFGEQF; J: TRBJ2-1; D: .; V: TRBV7-2; length: 11
CDR3: ASSQEVGRGSYEQY; J: TRBJ2-7; D: .; V: TRBV4-2; length: 14
CDR3: ASSLGGGGNTNQPQH; J: TRBJ1-5; D: .; V: TRBV7-8; length: 15
CDR3: ASKSLAGPPSSGANVLT; J: TRBJ2-6; D: .; V: TRBV21-1; length: 17
CDR3: ASSLDRLAGTDTQY; J: TRBJ2-3; D: .; V: TRBV11-2; length: 14
CDR3: ASRPQASGANVLT; J: TRBJ2-6; D: .; V: TRBV4-2; length: 13
CDR3: ATQSGTGSEQY; J: .; D: TRBD1; V: TRBV2; length: 11
CDR3: SATTGEQY; J: TRBJ2-7; D: .; V: TRBV29-1; length: 8
CDR3: ASSKGTGYNEQF; J: TRBJ2-1; D: TRBD1; V: TRBV2; length: 12
CDR3: ASSYGSSGTDTQY; J: TRBJ2-3; D: .; V: TRBV6-5; length: 13
CDR3: ASSQVGSLAKNIQY; J: TRBJ2-4; D: .; V: TRBV7-9; length: 14
CDR3: ASSLVQDSDEKLF; J: TRBJ1-4; D: .; V: TRBV12-3/TRBV12-4; length: 13
CDR3: ATGIGNEQF; J: TRBJ2-1; D: .; V: TRBV6-6; length: 9
CDR3: ASSPGQGMAGELF; J: TRBJ2-2; D: TRBD1; V: TRBV6-2/TRBV6-3; length: 13
CDR3: ATRDREFYGYT; J: TRBJ1-2; D: TRBD1; V: TRBV24-1; length: 11
CDR3: ASSSSTAGVADTQY; J: TRBJ2-3; D: TRBD2; V: TRBV7-6; length: 14
CDR3: ASLGDDSYGYT; J: TRBJ1-2; D: .; V: TRBV7-9; length: 11
CDR3: ASSQGSKDNYGYT; J: TRBJ1-2; D: .; V: TRBV4-3; length: 13
CDR3: SASGQSYGYT; J: TRBJ1-2; D: .; V: TRBV20-1; length: 10
CDR3: ASTPGTENTGELF; J: TRBJ2-2; D: TRBD1; V: TRBV6-2/TRBV6-3; length: 13
CDR3: ASKRQRAGPYNEQF; J: TRBJ2-1; D: .; V: TRBV28; length: 14
CDR3: SASEGLAGGLQETQY; J: TRBJ2-5; D: TRBD2; V: TRBV20-1; length: 15
CDR3: ASSDPGHSGANVLT; J: TRBJ2-6; D: .; V: TRBV2; length: 14
CDR3: ASSWLADHTGELF; J: TRBJ2-2; D: .; V: TRBV5-8; length: 13
CDR3: ASQGVRSYEQY; J: .; D: TRBD1; V: TRBV7-8; length: 11
CDR3: ASSSDVLGEQF; J: TRBJ2-1; D: .; V: TRBV5-1; length: 11
CDR3: ASLAGTQY; J: .; D: .; V: TRBV12-5; length: 8
CDR3: SGGHWQETQY; J: TRBJ2-5; D: .; V: TRBV29-1; length: 10
CDR3: SAGDYGYT; J: TRBJ1-2; D: .; V: TRBV29-1; length: 8
CDR3: ASSLGTGVKTQY; J: TRBJ2-5; D: TRBD1; V: TRBV12-3/TRBV12-4; length: 12
CDR3: ATSDPGTVLTGELF; J: TRBJ2-2; D: .; V: TRBV24-1; length: 14